The clone carrying this T cell receptor (beta chain) was counted only a few times. Antigen specificity is unknown. Germline V gene data show CDR1 as SGDLS and CDR2 as YYNGEE. The CDR3 consists of 15 residues. The V end was cut by 0 bases, the J end by 6 bases, with 12 bases between. Treatment was busulfan-fludarabine conditioning, a marrow graft, and cyclophosphamide on days +3 and +4. The data originate from a study of T cells after posttransplantation cyclophosphamide. Broader study findings: Skin or GI-infiltrating T cells shared few TRB sequences with blood. Later post-transplant blood repertoires were often dominated by donor CD8+ memory clones. After PTCy, TRB diversity resembled that of CNI/methotrexate controls.

Produced via immunoSEQ multiplex PCR; TCRdb's table is partial and in-frame only. Here the sample spans around 5,000 clones, less than 2% being singletons. This sequence joins TRBV9 and TRBJ2-2, with D possibly being TRBD2 (6 bases). The sample consisted of PBMCs, taken almost 250 days after a stem cell transplant with posttransplant cyclophosphamide. The receptor was isolated from a male patient aged 25 to 39 who received an allogeneic stem cell transplant from a related donor, was CMV-positive, and had no GVHD. Among the T cells, some may be from the graft donor. The CDR3 bases are TGTGCCAGCAGCGTAGCCGGGAGTATGCCCGGGGAGCTGTTTTTT. Protein product: CASSVAGSMPGELFF. Combining the CDR3 with reference TRBV9 and TRBJ2-2 gives the whole variable domain DSGVTQTPKHLITATGQRVTLRCSPRSGDLSVYWYQQSLDQGLQFLIQYYNGEERAKGNILERFSAQQFPDLHSELNLSSLELGDSALYFCASSVAGSMPGELFFGEGSRLTVL.